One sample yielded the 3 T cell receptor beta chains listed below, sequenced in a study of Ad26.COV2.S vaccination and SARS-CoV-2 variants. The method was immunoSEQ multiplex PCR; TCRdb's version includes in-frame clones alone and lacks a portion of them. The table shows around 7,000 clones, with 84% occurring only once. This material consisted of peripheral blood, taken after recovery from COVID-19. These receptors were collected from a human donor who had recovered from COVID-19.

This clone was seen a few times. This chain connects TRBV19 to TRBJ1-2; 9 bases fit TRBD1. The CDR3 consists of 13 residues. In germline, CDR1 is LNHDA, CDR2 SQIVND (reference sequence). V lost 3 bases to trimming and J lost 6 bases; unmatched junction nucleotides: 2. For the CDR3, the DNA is TGTGCCAGTAGTATTACAGGGGGCAATGGCTACACCTTC. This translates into CASSITGGNGYTF.

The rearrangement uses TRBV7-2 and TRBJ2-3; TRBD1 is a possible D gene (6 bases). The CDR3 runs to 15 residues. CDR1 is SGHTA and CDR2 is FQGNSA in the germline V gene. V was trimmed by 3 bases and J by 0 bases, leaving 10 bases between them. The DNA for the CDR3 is TGTGCCAGCAGCTTCGACAGGTTTAGCACAGATACGCAGTATTTT. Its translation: CASSFDRFSTDTQYF.

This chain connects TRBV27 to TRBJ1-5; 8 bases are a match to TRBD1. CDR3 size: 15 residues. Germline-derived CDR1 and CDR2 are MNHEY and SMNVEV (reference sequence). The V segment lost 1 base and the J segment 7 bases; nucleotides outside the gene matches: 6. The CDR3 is CASSLYSGGGQPQHF. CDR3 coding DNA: TGTGCCAGCAGTTTATATTCAGGGGGCGGCCAGCCCCAGCATTTT.